The clone carrying this T cell receptor (beta chain) showed up just once. Its antigen is not known. This sample was included in a study of a mutant IDH1 vaccine in newly diagnosed glioma. Germline lookup yields CDR1 SGHNT and CDR2 YYREEE (reference sequence). This CDR3 is built from 15 residues. Trimming removed 0 bases from V and 6 bases from J; junction bases left unmatched: 7. The time point was: week 5, during vaccination. Vaccinated patients received 300 ug of mutant IDH1 20-mer peptide per dose, with topical imiquimod. TCRdb's copy holds only in-frame clones and misses some; the assay was immunoSEQ multiplex PCR. This table has around 78,000 clones, around 90% appearing once.

The TCR was taken from a woman aged 50 to 65 with glioma. The sample consisted of PBMCs, taken from a glioma patient whose treatment included an IDH1 peptide vaccine. The rearrangement links TRBV5-4 to TRBJ2-3; 7 nucleotides agree with TRBD2. The CDR3 sequence: CASSLVGGRWDTQYF. DNA of the CDR3: TGTGCCAGCAGCTTGGTCGGCGGGAGATGGGATACGCAGTATTTT.